The present T cell receptor beta chain was sequenced within a study of T cell responses to AZD1222 COVID-19 vaccine. Study observations and caveats: Clonal diversity may have been underestimated in mostly white British donors. Scientists sampled the repertoires only once the peak T cell response had passed. Nearly half of spike-specific TCRs reportedly go after variant regions that carry no mutations. Recipients of AZD1222 seropositive at baseline numbered only 5 or 6.

TCRdb's copy holds only in-frame clones and misses some; the assay was immunoSEQ multiplex PCR. Altogether approximately 150,000 clones are present, approximately 90% being singletons, with the ten largest covering around 2.9%. Details on this clone: The antigen remains unidentified.

There are 14 residues in the CDR3. Trimming left V 5 bases short and J 0 bases short, with 10 bases between. The germline V gene has CDR1 SGHTA and CDR2 FQGNSA. This material consisted of peripheral blood, taken on day 0 of AZD1222 vaccination. This chain uses TRBV7-2 with TRBJ1-1, with unresolved D. The receptor's source is an adult in good health. The CDR3 sequence: CASSRQVLNTEAFF. Here the CDR3 DNA reads TGTGCCAGCAGCCGCCAGGTCTTGAACACTGAAGCTTTCTTT.